This TCR beta chain was sequenced in a study of blood T cells in healthy people across ages. Study-level background: About one barcoded beta molecule per two T cells was captured by template switching.

The second PCR ran roughly 6 to 11 cycles with a sample-barcoded 5' primer and J-beta primers. MiXCR, applied by TCRdb to the 5' RACE reads, yields one record per CDR3 protein. Of 950,000 to 1,200,000 distinct CDR3 sequences listed, approximately 38% are singletons. On this clonotype itself: The junction departs from germline at one end; a sequencing error may be responsible.

The CDR3 length is 13 residues. Germline V gives CDR1 MNHEY, CDR2 SVGAGI. The TCR was taken from a man aged 18 to 30 in good health. The sequencing input was blood. J is TRBJ1-2 and V is TRBV6-5; D remains ambiguous. CDR3 in amino acids: CASTRDRNYSYTF. For the CDR3, the DNA is TGTGCCAGCACTCGCGACCGTAACTATAGCTACACCTTC.